This entry describes one T cell receptor beta chain. The antigen remains undetermined. These data come from a study of T cells after yellow fever vaccination. Looking at the study overall: It was SMART-Seq v4 Ultra Low Input that prepared the fractions with low cell numbers.

Broader study findings: Only a minor proportion of clonotypes was detected across both CD4 and CD8 compartments. Repertoires sorted by FACS could include abundant clonotypes that are contaminants from the bulk population.

Conversion of TCR transcripts into cDNA relied on 5'RACE template switching, which added a universal primer site and UMIs. MiXCR was run by TCRdb on the 5' RACE reads, yielding one entry per CDR3 protein. Here the sample spans hundreds of thousands of distinct CDR3 sequences, over 15% being singletons. CDR3 length equals 15 residues. V shed 3 bases and J 1 base; nucleotides not matched to a gene: 4. Germline lookup yields CDR1 MGHRA and CDR2 YSYEKL. The rearrangement links TRBV4-1 to TRBJ2-5, with 8 bases matching TRBD2. The sequenced sample was PBMCs, obtained before the yellow fever booster vaccination. This sequence was found in a young man who received the YFV17D yellow fever vaccine. The CDR3 DNA follows: TGCGCCAGCAGCCACAGGCTAGCGGGCCAAGAGACCCAGTACTTC. Its translation: CASSHRLAGQETQYF.